These 17 T cell receptor beta chains originate from one sample sequenced in a study of Ad26.COV2.S vaccination and SARS-CoV-2 variants. Specified treatment: around 19 received Ad26.COV2.S at low or high dose, single or two shots; about 5 received placebo; per-sample allocation not given. The samples date from day 63 after the first vaccine or placebo injection. This table comes from immunoSEQ multiplex PCR, and its TCRdb copy is limited to in-frame clones, with some not included. The sample yields roughly 350,000 clones, 65% to 90% seen once. The sequences come from peripheral blood, collected in a trial of Ad26.COV2.S vaccine versus placebo. These receptors were collected from a person between 18 and 60 years old who received the Ad26.COV2.S COVID-19 vaccine or a placebo.

This clone has at least ten counts. The same CDR3 also results from other DNA sequences found in this sample. The chain links TRBV11-2 to TRBJ2-1, with D uncertain. The CDR3 length is 13 residues. The V and J ends lost 6 bases and 0 bases respectively, with 6 bases between them. In germline, CDR1 is SGHAT, CDR2 FQNNGV. CDR3 DNA sequence: TGTGCCAGCAGTTTCGGCTCCTACAATGAGCAGTTCTTC. Amino acid sequence: CASSFGSYNEQFF.

This CDR3 reads CASSPSRAHAEAFF. The CDR3, as DNA: TGTGCCAGCAGCCCCTCCAGGGCCCACGCTGAAGCTTTCTTT. The chain is built from TRBV11-3 and TRBJ1-1, with D possibly being TRBD1 (5 bases). Trimming stripped 5 bases from V and 6 bases from J, with 16 bases between. Germline V CDR1 and CDR2: SGHNT, YENEEA. The CDR3 sequence is 14 residues long.

V gene TRBV27 combines with J gene TRBJ2-5; possibly TRBD1 for D (6 bases). V was clipped by 3 bases and J by 3 bases, with 11 bases between them. CDR3 size: 14 residues. Germline lookup yields CDR1 MNHEY and CDR2 SMNVEV (reference sequence). CDR3 DNA sequence: TGTGCCAGCAGTTTTCGTGCAGGGGAAGAGACCCAGTACTTC. This translates into CASSFRAGEETQYF.

This clone was picked up one time. The chain employs TRBV19 and TRBJ2-5; D gene uncertain. The CDR3 spans 14 residues. The V end lost 4 bases, the J end lost 2 bases, and 11 bases lay between the germline ends. CDR1 LNHDA and CDR2 SQIVND come from the germline V gene (reference sequence). CDR3 nucleotides: TGTGCCAGTAGTACCACGGACCGGCAAGAGACCCAGTACTTC. It encodes CASSTTDRQETQYF.

This clone appeared a single time. The chain is built from TRBV12-3 or TRBV12-4 and TRBJ1-4, with D possibly being TRBD1 (5 bases). CDR3 length: 13 amino acids. The germline V and J ends were trimmed by 7 bases and 6 bases, with 12 bases remaining between them. The CDR3 bases are TGTGCCAGCACACTCGCAGGGTATGAAAAACTGTTTTTT. This codes for CASTLAGYEKLFF.

The chain uses TRBV7-8 and TRBJ2-7; 10 bases line up with TRBD2. Losses at the gene ends were 5 bases for V and 9 bases for J; bases not matched to a gene: 13. Germline-derived CDR1 and CDR2 are SGHVS and FQNEAQ. This CDR3 spans 15 amino acids. For the CDR3, the DNA is TGTGCCAGCAGCCGAGGGCTAGCGGGAGCGATGGTGCAGTACTTC. It specifies CASSRGLAGAMVQYF.

The V call is TRBV27, the J call TRBJ1-4, with D maybe TRBD1 (6 bases). The V gene lost 4 bases and the J gene lost 4 bases, with 13 bases spanning the gap. The germline V gene encodes CDR1 MNHEY and CDR2 SMNVEV (reference sequence). This CDR3 contains 15 residues. CDR3 region: CASSSWGAGNEKLFF. The CDR3 bases are TGTGCCAGCAGTTCGTGGGGGGCGGGTAATGAAAAACTGTTTTTT. Drawing the rest from reference TRBV27 and TRBJ1-4, the complete variable domain is EAQVTQNPRYLITVTGKKLTVTCSQNMNHEYMSWYRQDPGLGLRQIYYSMNVEVTDKGDVPEGYKVSRKEKRNFPLILESPSPNQTSLYFCASSSWGAGNEKLFFGSGTQLSVL.

V usage is TRBV14 and J usage is TRBJ2-3; 12 bases are a match to TRBD2. CDR3 length: 18 residues. Germline V gene lookup returns CDR1 SGHDN and CDR2 FVKESK. V gave up 2 bases and J gave up 0 bases; unmatched junction bases: 6. The CDR3 spells CASSQRTSGTTSTDTQYF. The CDR3 nucleotides are TGTGCCAGCAGCCAACGGACTAGCGGGACTACTAGCACAGATACGCAGTATTTT.

The chain links TRBV19 to TRBJ1-3; D gene ambiguous. The CDR3 totals 17 residues. In germline, CDR1 is LNHDA, CDR2 SQIVND (reference sequence). The ends were cut back, 7 bases at V and 0 bases at J, with 19 bases in the middle. The CDR3 sequence is CASTQWADAVSGNTIYF. The CDR3 DNA follows: TGTGCCAGTACCCAATGGGCAGATGCTGTCTCTGGAAACACCATATATTTT. Complete variable domain (other parts from reference TRBV19 and TRBJ1-3): DGGITQSPKYLFRKEGQNVTLSCEQNLNHDAMYWYRQDPGQGLRLIYYSQIVNDFQKGDIAEGYSVSREKKESFPLTVTSAQKNPTAFYLCASTQWADAVSGNTIYFGEGSWLTVV.

This sequence joins TRBV5-1 and TRBJ2-3; TRBD1 matches at 7 bases. V lost 1 base, J lost 2 bases, and 4 bases stayed unmatched. This CDR3 comprises 15 residues. Germline CDR1 reads SGHRS; CDR2 reads YFSETQ. The CDR3 loop reads CASSLTGVPTDTQYF. In DNA, the CDR3 is TGCGCCAGCAGCTTGACAGGGGTTCCCACAGATACGCAGTATTTT.

CDR3 nucleotides: TGTGCCACCAGTGATTCCGGGGCCAAAGACTACAATGAGCAGTTCTTC. As protein: CATSDSGAKDYNEQFF. J is TRBJ2-1 and V is TRBV24-1, with D tentatively TRBD1 or TRBD2 (5 bases each). V dropped 2 bases and J dropped 3 bases, with 13 bases sitting between them. Germline V gene sequence: CDR1 KGHDR, CDR2 SFDVKD. CDR3 length: 16 residues.

This chain connects TRBV3-1 (or the pseudogene TRBV3-2) to TRBJ2-2; the D gene is possibly TRBD2 (6 bases). Germline V gene lookup returns CDR1 LGHDT and CDR2 YNNKEL (reference sequence). The V end lost 2 bases, the J end lost 1 base, and 11 bases lay between the germline ends. The CDR3 extends over 16 amino acids. The CDR3 region has the DNA TGTGCCAGCAGCCAAATCCTGCGGGGGAACACCGGGGAGCTGTTTTTT. It is translated as CASSQILRGNTGELFF.

CDR3 sequence reads: CSVMGQGYNEQFF. The CDR3 nucleotides are TGCAGCGTTATGGGACAGGGCTACAATGAGCAGTTCTTC. This chain links TRBV29-1 with TRBJ2-1; 9 bases agree with TRBD1. The CDR3 is 13 amino acids. V shed 5 bases, J shed 3 bases, and the junction held 2 bases outside the gene matches. The germline V gene encodes CDR1 SQVTM and CDR2 ANQGSEA.

The CDR3 reads CASSLFVGGGDEQFF. CDR3 sequence (DNA): TGTGCCAGCAGCTTATTCGTGGGGGGCGGGGATGAGCAGTTCTTC. The chain couples TRBV7-2 to TRBJ2-1; the D call may be TRBD1 or TRBD2 (6 bases each). CDR3 length equals 15 residues. Germline V CDR1 and CDR2: SGHTA, FQGNSA. Trimming stripped 2 bases from V and 8 bases from J, with 16 bases between.

This sequence joins TRBV6-6 and TRBJ1-6, with D maybe TRBD1 (6 bases). This CDR3 region has 14 residues. The germline gives CDR1 MNHNY, CDR2 SVGAGI (reference sequence). V lost 5 bases, J lost 14 bases, and 19 bases lay in between. CDR3: CASSTDRSGVTLHF. CDR3 DNA sequence: TGTGCCAGCAGTACCGACAGGAGCGGGGTCACCCTCCACTTT.

The V gene is TRBV4-3, the J gene TRBJ1-1; D unclear. V lost 4 bases, J lost 4 bases, and 13 bases lay in between. CDR1 is LGHNA, CDR2 YSLEER, per germline. The CDR3 extends over 14 amino acids. The CDR3 reads CASSPSVEVTEAFF. In nucleotides, the CDR3 is TGCGCCAGCAGCCCCTCCGTGGAGGTCACTGAAGCTTTCTTT.

This clone was detected only once. A read error may account for a junction end that differs from germline. The chain combines TRBV4-1 with TRBJ2-7; 14 nucleotides agree with TRBD2. The CDR3 is made up of 15 amino acids. Germline V gene sequence: CDR1 MGHRA, CDR2 YSYEKL. The DNA for the CDR3 is TGCGCCAGCAGCCAAGATCCTGGGACTAGCGGGAGTCCGGACTTC. This codes for CASSQDPGTSGSPDF.